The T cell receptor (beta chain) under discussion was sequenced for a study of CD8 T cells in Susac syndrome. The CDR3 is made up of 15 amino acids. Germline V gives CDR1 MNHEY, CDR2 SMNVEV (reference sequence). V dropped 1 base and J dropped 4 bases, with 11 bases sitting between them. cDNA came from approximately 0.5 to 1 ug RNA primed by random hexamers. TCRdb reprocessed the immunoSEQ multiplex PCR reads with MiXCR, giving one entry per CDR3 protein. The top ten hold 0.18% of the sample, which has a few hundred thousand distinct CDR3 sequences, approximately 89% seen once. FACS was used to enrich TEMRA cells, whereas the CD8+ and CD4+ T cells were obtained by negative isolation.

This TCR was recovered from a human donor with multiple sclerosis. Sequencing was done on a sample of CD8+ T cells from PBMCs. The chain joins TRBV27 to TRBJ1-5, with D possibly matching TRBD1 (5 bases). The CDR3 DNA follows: TGTGCCAGCAGTTTATGGGCAGGGAGGAATCAGCCCCAGCATTTT. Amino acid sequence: CASSLWAGRNQPQHF.